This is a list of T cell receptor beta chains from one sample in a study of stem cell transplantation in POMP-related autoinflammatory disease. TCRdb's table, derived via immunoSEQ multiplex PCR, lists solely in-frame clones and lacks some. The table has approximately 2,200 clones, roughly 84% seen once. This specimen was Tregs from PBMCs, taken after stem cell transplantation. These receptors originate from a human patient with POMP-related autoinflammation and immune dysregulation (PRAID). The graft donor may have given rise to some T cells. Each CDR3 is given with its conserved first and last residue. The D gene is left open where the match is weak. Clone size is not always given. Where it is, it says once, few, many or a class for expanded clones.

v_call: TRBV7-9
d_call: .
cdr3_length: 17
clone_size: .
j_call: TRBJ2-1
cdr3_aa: CASSLAQGAFSYNEQFF
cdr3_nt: TGTGCCAGCAGCTTGGCCCAAGGGGCCTTCTCCTACAATGAGCAGTTCTTC

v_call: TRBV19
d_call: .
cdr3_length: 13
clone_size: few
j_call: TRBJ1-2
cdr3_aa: CASSTGQRYGYTF
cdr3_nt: TGTGCCAGTAGTACCGGACAGCGTTATGGCTACACCTTC

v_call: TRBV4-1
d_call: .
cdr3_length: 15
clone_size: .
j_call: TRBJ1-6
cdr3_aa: CASSQAVRIASPLHF
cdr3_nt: TGCGCCAGCAGCCAGGCGGTGAGGATTGCTTCACCCCTCCACTTT

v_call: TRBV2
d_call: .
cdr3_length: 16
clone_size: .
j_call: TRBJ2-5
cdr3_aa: CASSEALRAGQETQYF
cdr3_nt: TGTGCCAGCAGTGAAGCGCTTAGGGCAGGACAAGAGACCCAGTACTTC

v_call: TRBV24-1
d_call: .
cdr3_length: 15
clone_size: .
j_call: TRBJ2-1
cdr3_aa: CATSDPRNRLNEQFF
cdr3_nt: TGTGCCACCAGTGACCCTCGAAACAGACTCAATGAGCAGTTCTTC

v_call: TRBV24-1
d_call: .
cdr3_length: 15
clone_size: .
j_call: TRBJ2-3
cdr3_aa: CATSDFYGGVDTQYF
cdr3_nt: TGTGCCACCAGTGATTTTTACGGGGGCGTCGATACGCAGTATTTT

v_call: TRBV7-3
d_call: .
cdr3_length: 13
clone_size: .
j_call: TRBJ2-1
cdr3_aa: CASSLSPNNEQFF
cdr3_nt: TGTGCCAGCAGCTTAAGTCCAAACAATGAGCAGTTCTTC

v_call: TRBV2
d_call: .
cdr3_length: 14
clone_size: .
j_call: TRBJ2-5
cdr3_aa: CASSEGGPQETQYF
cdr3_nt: TGTGCCAGCAGTGAGGGAGGTCCCCAAGAGACCCAGTACTTC

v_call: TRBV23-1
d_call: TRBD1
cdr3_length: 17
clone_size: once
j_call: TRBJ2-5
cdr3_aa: CASSQTDGQGRQETQYF
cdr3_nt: TGCGCCAGCAGTCAAACGGACGGACAGGGCCGACAAGAGACCCAGTACTTC

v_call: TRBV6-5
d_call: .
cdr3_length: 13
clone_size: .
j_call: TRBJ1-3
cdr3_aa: CASHSSSGNTIYF
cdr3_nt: TGTGCCAGCCACTCCAGCTCTGGAAACACCATATATTTT

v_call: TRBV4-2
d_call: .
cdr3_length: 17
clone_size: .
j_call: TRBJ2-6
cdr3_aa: CASSQDRGISGANVLTF
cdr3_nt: TGTGCCAGCAGCCAAGACAGGGGTATCTCTGGGGCCAACGTCCTGACTTTC

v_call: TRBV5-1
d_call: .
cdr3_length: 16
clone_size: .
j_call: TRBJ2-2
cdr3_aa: CARSPRLAGATGELFF
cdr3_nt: TGCGCCCGCAGCCCCCGGCTAGCCGGGGCGACCGGGGAGCTGTTTTTT

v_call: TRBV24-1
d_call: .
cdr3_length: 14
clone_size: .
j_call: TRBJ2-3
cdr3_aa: CATSSFGYTDTQYF
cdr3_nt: TGTGCCACCAGTTCGTTTGGCTACACAGATACGCAGTATTTT

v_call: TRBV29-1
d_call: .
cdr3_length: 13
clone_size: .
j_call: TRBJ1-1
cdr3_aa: CSVAAQVNTEAFF
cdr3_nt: TGCAGCGTTGCCGCCCAAGTGAACACTGAAGCTTTCTTT

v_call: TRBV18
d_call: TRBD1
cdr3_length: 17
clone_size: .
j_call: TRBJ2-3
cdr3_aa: CASSRYASGTGLDTQYF
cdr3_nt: TGTGCCAGCTCACGGTATGCTTCCGGGACAGGGTTGGATACGCAGTATTTT

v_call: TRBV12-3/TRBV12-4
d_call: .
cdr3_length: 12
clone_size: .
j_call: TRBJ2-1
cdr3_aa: CASSGLYNEQFF
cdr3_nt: TGTGCCAGCAGTGGACTGTACAATGAGCAGTTCTTC

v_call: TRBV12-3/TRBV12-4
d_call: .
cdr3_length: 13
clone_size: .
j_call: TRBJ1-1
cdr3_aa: CASSLAGRTEAFF
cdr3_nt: TGTGCCAGCAGTTTAGCCGGGCGGACTGAAGCTTTCTTT

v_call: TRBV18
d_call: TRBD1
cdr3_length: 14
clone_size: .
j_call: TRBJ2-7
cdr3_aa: CASSPAGQGYEQYF
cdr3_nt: TGTGCCAGCTCACCAGCGGGACAGGGCTACGAGCAGTACTTC

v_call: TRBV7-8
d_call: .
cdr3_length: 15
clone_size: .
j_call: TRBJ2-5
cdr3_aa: CASSLFVQPQETQYF
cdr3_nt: TGTGCCAGCAGCTTATTCGTCCAGCCCCAAGAGACCCAGTACTTC

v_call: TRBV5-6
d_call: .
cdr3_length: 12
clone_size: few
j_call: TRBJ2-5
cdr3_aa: CASSLSEETQYF
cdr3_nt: TGTGCCAGCAGCTTGTCAGAAGAGACCCAGTACTTC